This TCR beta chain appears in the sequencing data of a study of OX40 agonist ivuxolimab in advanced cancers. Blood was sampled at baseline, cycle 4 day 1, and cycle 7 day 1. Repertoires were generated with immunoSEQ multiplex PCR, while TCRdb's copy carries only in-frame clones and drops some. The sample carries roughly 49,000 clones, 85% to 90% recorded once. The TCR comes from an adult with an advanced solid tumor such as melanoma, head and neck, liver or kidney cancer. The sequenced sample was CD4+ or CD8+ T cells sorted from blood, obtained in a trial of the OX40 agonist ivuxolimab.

CDR3 bases: TGTGCCAGTAGTACGGGTAGTAGGGCGGATACGCAGTATTTT. Translating it yields CASSTGSRADTQYF. This chain links TRBV19 with TRBJ2-3; D ambiguous. V was shortened by 4 bases and J by 6 bases, with 14 bases between the two germline ends. The CDR3 spans 14 residues. CDR1 and CDR2 (germline): LNHDA, SQIVND (reference sequence).